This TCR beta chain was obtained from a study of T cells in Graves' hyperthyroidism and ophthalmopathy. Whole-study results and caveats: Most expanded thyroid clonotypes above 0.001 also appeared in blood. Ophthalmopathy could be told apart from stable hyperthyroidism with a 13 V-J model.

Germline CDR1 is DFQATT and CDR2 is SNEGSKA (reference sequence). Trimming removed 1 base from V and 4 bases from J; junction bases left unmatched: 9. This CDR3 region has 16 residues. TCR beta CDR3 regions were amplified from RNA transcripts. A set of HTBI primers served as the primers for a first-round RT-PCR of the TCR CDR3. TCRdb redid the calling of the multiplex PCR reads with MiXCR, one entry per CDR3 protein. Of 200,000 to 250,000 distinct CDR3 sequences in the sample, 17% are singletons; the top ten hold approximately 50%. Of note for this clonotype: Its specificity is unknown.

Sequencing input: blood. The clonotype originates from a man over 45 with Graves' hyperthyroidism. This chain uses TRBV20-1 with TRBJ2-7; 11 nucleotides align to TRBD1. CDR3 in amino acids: CSARGLAGQGVYEQYF. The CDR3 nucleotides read TGCAGTGCTAGAGGACTGGCGGGACAGGGGGTTTACGAGCAGTACTTC.